Reported below is one TCR beta chain. Its antigen is undetermined. Expressed TCRB transcripts were sequenced because the isolated RNA had all been reverse transcribed beforehand. The method was immunoSEQ multiplex PCR; TCRdb's version includes in-frame clones alone and lacks a portion of them. There are roughly 50,000 clones in the sample; about 40% occur only once, and over 1.1% lies in the top ten. The data belong to a study of beta chain features in type 1 diabetes. Whole-study results and caveats: There was a moderate but significant shortening of TCRB CDR3s in all four CD4+ subsets of Type 1 diabetes patients.

Germline-derived CDR1 and CDR2 are ENHRY and SYGVKD. Deletions cut 4 bases from V and 5 bases from J, with 17 bases between. The length of the CDR3 is 16 residues. The sequence was collected from a man younger than 40 with type 1 diabetes. V and J are TRBV10-3 and TRBJ1-4, with TRBD1 as a possible D gene (5 bases). Input material: Tregs from blood. The CDR3 here is CAISGGTGEVNEKLFF. Written as DNA, the CDR3 is TGTGCCATCAGTGGGGGCACAGGAGAGGTAAATGAAAAACTGTTTTTT.